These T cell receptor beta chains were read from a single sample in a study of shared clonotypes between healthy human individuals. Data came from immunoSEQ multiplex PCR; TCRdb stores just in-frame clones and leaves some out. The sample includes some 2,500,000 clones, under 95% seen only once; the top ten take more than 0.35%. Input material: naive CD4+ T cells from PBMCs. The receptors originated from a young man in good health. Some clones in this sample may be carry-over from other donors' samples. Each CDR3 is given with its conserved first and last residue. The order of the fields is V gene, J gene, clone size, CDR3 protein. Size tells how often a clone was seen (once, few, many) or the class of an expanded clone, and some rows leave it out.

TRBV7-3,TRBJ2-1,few,CASSLQGSSYNEQFF
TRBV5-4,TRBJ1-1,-,CASSLVGASEAFF
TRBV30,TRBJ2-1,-,CAWSVRGGDEQFF
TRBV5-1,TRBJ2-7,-,CASSLEGAGEQYF
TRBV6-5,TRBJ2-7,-,CASTQGQGRYEQYF
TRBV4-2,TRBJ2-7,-,CASRPSGRVSYEQYF
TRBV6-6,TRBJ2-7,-,CASRGGSSYEQYF
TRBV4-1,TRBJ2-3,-,CASSQVRQGGSTDTQYF
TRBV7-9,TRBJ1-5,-,CASSYFAQPQHF
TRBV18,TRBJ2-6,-,CASSPGVAGANVLTF
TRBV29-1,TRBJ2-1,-,CSAGTAVTYNEQFF
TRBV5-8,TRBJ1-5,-,CASSVLGNQPQHF
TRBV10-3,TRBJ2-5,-,CAISETGGLGETQYF
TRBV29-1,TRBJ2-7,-,CSVDWGYEQYF
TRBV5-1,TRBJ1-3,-,CASSWGGTPGTPGNTIYF
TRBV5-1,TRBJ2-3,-,CASSSQLPTDTQYF
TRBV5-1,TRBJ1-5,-,CASSLTEGGNQPQHF
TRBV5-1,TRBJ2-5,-,CASSLAALQETQYF
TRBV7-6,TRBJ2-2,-,CASSLGPGRGELFF
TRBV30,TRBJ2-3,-,CACRIGLVGTDTQYF
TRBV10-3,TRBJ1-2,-,CAVSVQGAGGYTF
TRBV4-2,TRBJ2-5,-,CASSQGHFREGRIGETQYF
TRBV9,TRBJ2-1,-,CASSVRVRGEQFF